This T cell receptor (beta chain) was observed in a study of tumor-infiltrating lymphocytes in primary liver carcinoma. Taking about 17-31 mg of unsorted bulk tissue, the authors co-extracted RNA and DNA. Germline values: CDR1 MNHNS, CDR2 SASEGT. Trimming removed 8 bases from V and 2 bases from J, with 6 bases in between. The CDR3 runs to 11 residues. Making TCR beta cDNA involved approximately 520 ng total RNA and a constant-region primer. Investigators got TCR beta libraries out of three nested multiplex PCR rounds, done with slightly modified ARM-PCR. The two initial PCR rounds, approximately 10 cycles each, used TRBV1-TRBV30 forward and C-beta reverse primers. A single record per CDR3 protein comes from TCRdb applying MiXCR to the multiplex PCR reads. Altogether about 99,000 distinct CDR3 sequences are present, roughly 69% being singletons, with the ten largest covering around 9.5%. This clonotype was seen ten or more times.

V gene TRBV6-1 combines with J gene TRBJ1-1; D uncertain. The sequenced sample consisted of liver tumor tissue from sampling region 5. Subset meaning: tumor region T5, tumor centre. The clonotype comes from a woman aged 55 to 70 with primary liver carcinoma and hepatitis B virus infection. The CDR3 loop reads CASEGNTEAFF. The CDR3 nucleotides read TGTGCCAGCGAGGGTAACACTGAAGCTTTCTTT.